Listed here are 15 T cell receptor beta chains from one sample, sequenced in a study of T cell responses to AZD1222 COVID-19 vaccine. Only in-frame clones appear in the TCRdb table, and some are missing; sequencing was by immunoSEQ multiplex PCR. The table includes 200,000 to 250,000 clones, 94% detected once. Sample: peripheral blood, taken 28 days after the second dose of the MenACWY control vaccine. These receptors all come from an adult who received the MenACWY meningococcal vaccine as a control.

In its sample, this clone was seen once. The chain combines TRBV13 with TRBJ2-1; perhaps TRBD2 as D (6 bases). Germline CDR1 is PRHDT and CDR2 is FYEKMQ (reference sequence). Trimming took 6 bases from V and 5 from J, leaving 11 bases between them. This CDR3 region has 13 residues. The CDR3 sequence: CASRGGPNNEQFF. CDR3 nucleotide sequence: TGTGCCAGCAGGGGGGGACCAAACAATGAGCAGTTCTTC.

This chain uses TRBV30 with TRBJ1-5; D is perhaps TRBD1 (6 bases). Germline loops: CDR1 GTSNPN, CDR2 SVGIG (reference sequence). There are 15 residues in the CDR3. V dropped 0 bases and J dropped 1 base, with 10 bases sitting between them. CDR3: CAWSVQGPSNQPQHF. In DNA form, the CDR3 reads TGTGCCTGGAGTGTACAGGGACCAAGCAATCAGCCCCAGCATTTT.

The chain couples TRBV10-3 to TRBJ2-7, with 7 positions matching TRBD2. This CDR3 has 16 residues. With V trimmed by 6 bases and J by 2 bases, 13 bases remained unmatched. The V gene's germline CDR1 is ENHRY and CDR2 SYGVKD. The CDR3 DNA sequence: TGTGCCATCAGCGCCCCTCTGGGGGAGGGGACCTACGAGCAGTACTTC. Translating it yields CAISAPLGEGTYEQYF.

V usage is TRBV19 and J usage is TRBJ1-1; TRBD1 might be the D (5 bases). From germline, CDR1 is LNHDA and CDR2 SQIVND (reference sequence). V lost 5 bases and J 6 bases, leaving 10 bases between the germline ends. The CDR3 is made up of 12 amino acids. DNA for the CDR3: TGTGCCAGTAGTGAACGGGGACCTGAAGCTTTCTTT. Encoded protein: CASSERGPEAFF.

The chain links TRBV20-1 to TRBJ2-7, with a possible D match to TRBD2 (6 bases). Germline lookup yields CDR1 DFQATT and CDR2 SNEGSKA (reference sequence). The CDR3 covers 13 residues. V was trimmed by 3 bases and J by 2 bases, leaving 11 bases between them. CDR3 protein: CSASISGTYEQYF. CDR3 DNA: TGCAGTGCTAGTATTAGCGGAACCTACGAGCAGTACTTC.

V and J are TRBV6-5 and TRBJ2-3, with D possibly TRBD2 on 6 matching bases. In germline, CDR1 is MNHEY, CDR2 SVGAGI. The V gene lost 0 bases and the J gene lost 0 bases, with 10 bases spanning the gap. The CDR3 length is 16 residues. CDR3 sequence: CASSYSKGTSTDTQYF. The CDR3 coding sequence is TGTGCCAGCAGTTACTCGAAGGGGACTAGCACAGATACGCAGTATTTT.

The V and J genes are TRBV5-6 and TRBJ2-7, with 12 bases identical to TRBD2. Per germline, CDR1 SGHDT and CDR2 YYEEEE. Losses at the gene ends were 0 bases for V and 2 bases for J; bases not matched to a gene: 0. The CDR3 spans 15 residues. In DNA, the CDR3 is TGTGCCAGCAGCTTGGGACTAGCGGGGGCCTACGAGCAGTACTTC. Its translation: CASSLGLAGAYEQYF. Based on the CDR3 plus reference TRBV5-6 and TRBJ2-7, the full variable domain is DAGVTQSPTHLIKTRGQQVTLRCSPKSGHDTVSWYQQALGQGPQFIFQYYEEEERQRGNFPDRFSGHQFPNYSSELNVNALLLGDSALYLCASSLGLAGAYEQYFGPGTRLTVT.

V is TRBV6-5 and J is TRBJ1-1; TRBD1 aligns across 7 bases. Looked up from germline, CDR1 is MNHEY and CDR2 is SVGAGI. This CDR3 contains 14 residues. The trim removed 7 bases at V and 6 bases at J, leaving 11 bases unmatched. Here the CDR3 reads CASNSPGQAPEAFF. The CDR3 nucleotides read TGTGCCAGCAATTCTCCAGGACAGGCTCCTGAAGCTTTCTTT.

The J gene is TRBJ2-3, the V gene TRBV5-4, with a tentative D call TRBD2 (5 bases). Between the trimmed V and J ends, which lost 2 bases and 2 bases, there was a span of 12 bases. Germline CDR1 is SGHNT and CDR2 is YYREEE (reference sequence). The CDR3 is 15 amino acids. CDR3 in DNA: TGTGCCAGCAGCTTAGACCAGCGGTACACAGATACGCAGTATTTT. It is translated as CASSLDQRYTDTQYF.

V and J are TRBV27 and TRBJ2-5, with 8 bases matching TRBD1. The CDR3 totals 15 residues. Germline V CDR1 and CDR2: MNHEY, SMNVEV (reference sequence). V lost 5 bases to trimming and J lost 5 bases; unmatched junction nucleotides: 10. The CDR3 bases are TGTGCCAGCAGTCCAATGACAGGGGTGCGGGAGACCCAGTACTTC. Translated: CASSPMTGVRETQYF.

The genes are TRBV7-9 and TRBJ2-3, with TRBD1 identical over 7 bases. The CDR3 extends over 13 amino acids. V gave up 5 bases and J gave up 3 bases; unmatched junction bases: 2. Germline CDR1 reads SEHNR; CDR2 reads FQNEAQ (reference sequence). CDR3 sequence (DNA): TGTGCCAGCAGCGTGACAGGGACAGATACGCAGTATTTT. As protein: CASSVTGTDTQYF.

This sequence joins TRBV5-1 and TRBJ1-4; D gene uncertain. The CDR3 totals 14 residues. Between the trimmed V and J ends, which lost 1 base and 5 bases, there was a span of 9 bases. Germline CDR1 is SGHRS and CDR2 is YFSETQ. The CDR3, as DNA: TGCGCCAGCAGCTTGACAGCGATAAATGAAAAACTGTTTTTT. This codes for CASSLTAINEKLFF.

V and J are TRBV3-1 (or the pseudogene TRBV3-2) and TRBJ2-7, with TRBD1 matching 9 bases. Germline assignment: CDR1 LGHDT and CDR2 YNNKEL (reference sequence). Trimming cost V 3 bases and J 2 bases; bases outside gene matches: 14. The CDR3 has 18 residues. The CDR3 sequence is CASSQTHRGRPSPYEQYF. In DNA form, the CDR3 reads TGTGCCAGCAGCCAGACACACAGGGGGCGCCCGTCCCCCTACGAGCAGTACTTC.

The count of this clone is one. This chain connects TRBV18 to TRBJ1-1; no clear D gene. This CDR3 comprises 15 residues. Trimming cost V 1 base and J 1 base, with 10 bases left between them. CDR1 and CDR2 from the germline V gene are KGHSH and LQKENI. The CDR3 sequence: CASSPLRGRNTEAFF. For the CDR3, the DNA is TGTGCCAGCTCACCACTGCGGGGAAGGAACACTGAAGCTTTCTTT.

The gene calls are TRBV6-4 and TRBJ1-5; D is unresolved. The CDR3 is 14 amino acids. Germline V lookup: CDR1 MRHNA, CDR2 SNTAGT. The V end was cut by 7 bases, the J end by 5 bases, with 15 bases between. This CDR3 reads CASTLREGYQPQHF. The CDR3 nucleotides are TGTGCCAGCACCCTCCGTGAAGGGTATCAGCCCCAGCATTTT.